This is a list of T cell receptor beta chains from one sample in a study of blood T cell repertoires in COVID-19. The protocol was immunoSEQ multiplex PCR, while the TCRdb copy is restricted to in-frame clones and leaves out a portion. The sample has about 250,000 clones; around 90% are singletons. Sample: peripheral blood. These receptors came from a man in his thirties or forties with COVID-19, enrolled during active disease. Each CDR3 is given with its conserved first and last residue. A D gene is named only where the DNA matches it firmly. Expanded clones get a size class; other rows say once, few or many, or leave the size out.

cdr3_aa | cdr3_nt | clone_size | v_call | d_call | j_call
CASSQDLMGWTGRGTEAFF | TGTGCCAGCAGCCAAGATTTGATGGGATGGACAGGAAGGGGGACTGAAGCTTTCTTT | - | TRBV3-1/TRBV3-2 | TRBD1 | TRBJ1-1
CASSQDSTIYF | TGTGCCAGCAGCCAAGATTCGACCATATATTTT | - | TRBV3-1/TRBV3-2 | - | TRBJ1-3
CASSQRAASVTQYF | TGTGCCAGCAGCCAGAGGGCTGCTAGTGTTACGCAGTATTTT | - | TRBV14 | - | TRBJ2-3
CASSQKILPTDTQYF | TGCGCCAGCAGCCAGAAAATTCTACCTACAGATACGCAGTATTTT | - | TRBV4-1 | - | TRBJ2-3
CASSERAGPNEKLFF | TGTGCCAGCAGTGAAAGGGCAGGGCCTAATGAAAAACTGTTTTTT | - | TRBV6-1 | - | TRBJ1-4
CASSLAGGPNNQPQHF | TGTGCCAGTAGTCTAGCCGGGGGGCCAAACAATCAGCCCCAGCATTTT | - | TRBV19 | - | TRBJ1-5
CASSAQGSVYGYTF | TGTGCCAGCAGTGCCCAGGGATCAGTCTATGGCTACACCTTC | - | TRBV2 | - | TRBJ1-2
CASSQGHQANYGYTF | TGTGCCAGCTCACAGGGACACCAAGCTAACTATGGCTACACCTTC | few | TRBV18 | - | TRBJ1-2
CASMLIRRETQYF | TGTGCCAGCATGCTGATCCGGAGGGAGACCCAGTACTTC | - | TRBV2 | - | TRBJ2-5
CASSVGGGISNTEAFF | TGTGCCAGCAGTGTCGGCGGCGGGATTTCTAACACTGAAGCTTTCTTT | - | TRBV2 | - | TRBJ1-1
CASNSGGLHNEQFF | TGTGCCAGCAACAGCGGGGGACTACACAATGAGCAGTTCTTC | - | TRBV7-3 | TRBD2 | TRBJ2-1
CASRPSGGGNTIYF | TGTGCCAGCAGGCCGTCAGGAGGGGGAAACACCATATATTTT | - | TRBV28 | - | TRBJ1-3
CASSLETGGCGANVLTF | TGTGCCAGCAGCTTAGAGACAGGGGGGTGCGGGGCCAACGTCCTGACTTTC | - | TRBV7-6 | TRBD1 | TRBJ2-6
CASSRPPTGMWQPQHF | TGTGCCAGCAGCCGTCCCCCCACAGGGATGTGGCAGCCCCAGCATTTT | - | TRBV28 | - | TRBJ1-5
CASSPGYEQYF | TGTGCCAGCAGCCCGGGCTACGAGCAGTACTTC | - | TRBV27 | - | TRBJ2-7
CAIRTGGGIYGYTF | TGTGCCATCAGGACAGGGGGCGGTATCTATGGCTACACCTTC | - | TRBV10-3 | TRBD1 | TRBJ1-2
CASSPNREGDEKLFF | TGTGCCAGCTCACCCAACAGGGAGGGTGATGAAAAACTGTTTTTT | - | TRBV18 | - | TRBJ1-4
CASRLSARGADNEQFF | TGTGCCAGCAGACTTTCCGCCCGGGGGGCTGACAATGAGCAGTTCTTC | once | TRBV28 | - | TRBJ2-1
CASSLQSYGQEANYGYTF | TGCGCCAGCAGCTTGCAATCATATGGACAGGAAGCTAACTATGGCTACACCTTC | - | TRBV5-1 | TRBD1 | TRBJ1-2
CASSLVQGKETQYF | TGTGCCAGCAGCTTGGTTCAGGGGAAAGAGACCCAGTACTTC | - | TRBV5-6 | - | TRBJ2-5
CASSASDRGGSYNEQFF | TGCGCCAGCAGCGCATCCGACAGGGGGGGGTCCTACAATGAGCAGTTCTTC | - | TRBV5-1 | TRBD1 | TRBJ2-1
CASSHFPVGQGARILEDEQFF | TGCGCCAGCAGCCATTTCCCGGTAGGACAGGGGGCCCGTATCTTGGAGGATGAGCAGTTCTTC | - | TRBV4-1 | TRBD1 | TRBJ2-1
CASMRISTDTQYF | TGTGCCAGCATGCGTATTTCCACAGATACGCAGTATTTT | - | TRBV6-5 | - | TRBJ2-3
CASSQDSGGLSYEQYF | TGTGCCAGCAGCCAAGATTCGGGGGGGCTATCCTACGAGCAGTACTTC | - | TRBV4-2 | TRBD2 | TRBJ2-7
CASSRTRGGVGTGELFF | TGTGCCAGCAGCCGGACTCGCGGGGGGGTTGGAACCGGGGAGCTGTTTTTT | - | TRBV3-1/TRBV3-2 | TRBD2 | TRBJ2-2
CASSLGTGGSPNYGYTF | TGTGCCAGCAGCCTTGGGACAGGGGGCTCGCCTAACTATGGCTACACCTTC | - | TRBV3-1/TRBV3-2 | TRBD1 | TRBJ1-2
CAWNSLSGRQYF | TGTGCCTGGAATAGTTTAAGTGGGCGGCAGTACTTC | - | TRBV30 | - | TRBJ2-7
CASTGGQSIINYGYTF | TGTGCCAGCACCGGAGGACAGAGTATTATAAACTATGGCTACACCTTC | - | TRBV5-4 | - | TRBJ1-2
CASSKGTGKIIVLTGELFF | TGTGCCAGTAGTAAAGGGACAGGAAAAATCATAGTATTAACCGGGGAGCTGTTTTTT | - | TRBV19 | TRBD1 | TRBJ2-2
CASSPTQGTSGNTIYF | TGTGCCAGCAGCCCGACGCAGGGGACCTCGGGAAACACCATATATTTT | - | TRBV3-1/TRBV3-2 | - | TRBJ1-3
CASRGAWGRNLETQYF | TGTGCCAGCAGGGGCGCATGGGGGCGAAATTTAGAGACCCAGTACTTC | - | TRBV27 | - | TRBJ2-5
CASSRGAGAYNEQFF | TGCGCCAGCAGCAGGGGAGCGGGGGCCTACAATGAGCAGTTCTTC | - | TRBV5-1 | TRBD2 | TRBJ2-1
CASSFRGGARQFF | TGTGCCAGCAGTTTCCGGGGGGGGGCCAGGCAGTTCTTC | - | TRBV12-3/TRBV12-4 | TRBD2 | TRBJ2-1
CASSDSAGGYNEQFF | TGTGCCAGCAGTGACTCAGCGGGGGGGTACAATGAGCAGTTCTTC | - | TRBV6-4 | TRBD2 | TRBJ2-1
CASRPRTGGHETQYF | TGTGCCAGCAGGCCCAGGACAGGGGGCCATGAGACCCAGTACTTC | once | TRBV11-2 | TRBD1 | TRBJ2-5
CASSQAGDTDTQYF | TGTGCCAGCAGCCAAGCGGGGGACACAGATACGCAGTATTTT | - | TRBV3-1/TRBV3-2 | - | TRBJ2-3
CASSQNEGNTEAFF | TGTGCCAGCAGCCAAAATGAGGGGAACACTGAAGCTTTCTTT | - | TRBV3-1/TRBV3-2 | - | TRBJ1-1
CASSPRGSGGNEQFF | TGCGCCAGCAGCCCCCGGGGTAGCGGGGGCAATGAGCAGTTCTTC | - | TRBV5-1 | TRBD2 | TRBJ2-1
CASRGGGGEQYF | TGTGCCAGCAGGGGGGGAGGCGGCGAGCAGTACTTC | - | TRBV6-5 | - | TRBJ2-7
CASSGKRGPSYEQYF | TGTGCCAGCAGCGGCAAGCGGGGGCCTTCCTACGAGCAGTACTTC | - | TRBV5-4 | TRBD2 | TRBJ2-7
CASRDPTATNEKLFF | TGTGCCAGTAGGGACCCGACAGCAACTAATGAAAAACTGTTTTTT | - | TRBV19 | - | TRBJ1-4
CASRFTGEDSPLHF | TGTGCCAGTAGGTTTACAGGGGAGGATTCACCCCTCCACTTT | - | TRBV19 | TRBD1 | TRBJ1-6
CASSLVAGRNQPQHF | TGTGCCAGCAGCTTAGTTGCAGGGCGCAATCAGCCCCAGCATTTT | - | TRBV11-2 | - | TRBJ1-5
CASSEVAGAYGYTF | TGTGCCAGCAGTGAAGTGGCGGGGGCCTATGGCTACACCTTC | - | TRBV6-1 | - | TRBJ1-2
CASSLKEGTQYF | TGTGCCAGCAGCTTGAAAGAGGGGACCCAGTACTTC | - | TRBV5-6 | - | TRBJ2-5